Listed below are T cell receptor beta chains from one sample, sequenced in a study of blood T cells in healthy people across ages. One entry per CDR3 protein, called by TCRdb with MiXCR from the 5' RACE reads. Seen here are about 580,000 distinct CDR3 sequences, more than 45% observed once, and the top ten hold roughly 25%. The sample taken for sequencing was blood. Source of these receptors: a man aged 80 or over in good health. The CDR3 runs from the conserved cysteine through the conserved F or W. The D gene is left open where the match is weak. Size tells how often a clone was seen (once, few, many) or the class of an expanded clone, and some rows leave it out.

D gene: TRBD2; CDR3 length: 17; clone size: .; J gene: TRBJ2-1; V gene: TRBV7-8; CDR3 DNA: TGTGCCAGCAGCTTCAGGACTAGCGGGGGACGAAGGGATGAGCAGTTCTTC; CDR3 protein: CASSFRTSGGRRDEQFF
D gene: TRBD1; CDR3 length: 16; clone size: .; J gene: TRBJ1-5; V gene: TRBV20-1; CDR3 DNA: TGCAGTGCCGAGGGGCCAGGGGGAAGGGGCAATCAGCCCCAGCATTTT; CDR3 protein: CSAEGPGGRGNQPQHF
D gene: .; CDR3 length: 13; clone size: few; J gene: TRBJ1-4; V gene: TRBV29-1; CDR3 DNA: TGCAGCGTCGGTGCTAACAACGGGGAAAAACTGTTTTTT; CDR3 protein: CSVGANNGEKLFF
D gene: TRBD2; CDR3 length: 14; clone size: few; J gene: TRBJ2-1; V gene: TRBV20-1; CDR3 DNA: TGCAGTGCTAACCCCGGACTAGCCCGAAATGAGCAGTTCTTC; CDR3 protein: CSANPGLARNEQFF
D gene: .; CDR3 length: 14; clone size: few; J gene: TRBJ2-5; V gene: TRBV15; CDR3 DNA: TGTGCCACCAGCGAGACAGGAGACCAAGAGACCCAGTACTTC; CDR3 protein: CATSETGDQETQYF
D gene: TRBD1; CDR3 length: 16; clone size: .; J gene: TRBJ2-3; V gene: TRBV18; CDR3 DNA: TGTGCCAGCTCATCTTCGGGACAGGGATTAACAGATACGCAGTATTTT; CDR3 protein: CASSSSGQGLTDTQYF
D gene: .; CDR3 length: 14; clone size: many; J gene: TRBJ2-3; V gene: TRBV7-2; CDR3 DNA: TGTGCCAGCAGCTTAGCGCGGGGCACAGATACGCAGTATTTT; CDR3 protein: CASSLARGTDTQYF
D gene: TRBD1; CDR3 length: 15; clone size: once; J gene: TRBJ2-4; V gene: TRBV6-2/TRBV6-3; CDR3 DNA: TGTGCCGGCAGCCGGGGACAGCCACCCAAAAACATTCAGTACTTC; CDR3 protein: CAGSRGQPPKNIQYF
D gene: .; CDR3 length: 16; clone size: few; J gene: TRBJ2-3; V gene: TRBV5-1; CDR3 DNA: TGCGCCAGCAGCTTGGGTGAGGGCCGGGGCGCAGATACGCAGTATTTT; CDR3 protein: CASSLGEGRGADTQYF
D gene: .; CDR3 length: 14; clone size: few; J gene: TRBJ2-5; V gene: TRBV2; CDR3 DNA: TGTGCCAGTGGTAGGACTCCTTTCCAAGAGACCCAGTACTTC; CDR3 protein: CASGRTPFQETQYF
D gene: .; CDR3 length: 12; clone size: .; J gene: TRBJ2-5; V gene: TRBV29-1; CDR3 DNA: TGCAGCGTTGGGGATTTTCAAGAGACCCAGTACTTC; CDR3 protein: CSVGDFQETQYF
D gene: .; CDR3 length: 14; clone size: few; J gene: TRBJ2-2; V gene: TRBV20-1; CDR3 DNA: TGCAGTGCCACATACAGGGTGAACACCGGGGAGCTGTTTTTT; CDR3 protein: CSATYRVNTGELFF
D gene: .; CDR3 length: 13; clone size: once; J gene: TRBJ2-1; V gene: TRBV7-3; CDR3 DNA: TGTGCCAGCAGCTTAGACAGGGACTTGCCCCAGTTCTTC; CDR3 protein: CASSLDRDLPQFF
D gene: TRBD1; CDR3 length: 14; clone size: .; J gene: TRBJ1-2; V gene: TRBV9; CDR3 DNA: TGTGCCAGCAGCGTATTTGAGGGGGCGCATGGCTACACCTTC; CDR3 protein: CASSVFEGAHGYTF
D gene: .; CDR3 length: 13; clone size: few; J gene: TRBJ2-2; V gene: TRBV10-3; CDR3 DNA: TGTGCCATCAGTGAGAACATGCCCGGGGAGCTGTTTTTT; CDR3 protein: CAISENMPGELFF
D gene: TRBD1; CDR3 length: 15; clone size: .; J gene: TRBJ2-7; V gene: TRBV5-6; CDR3 DNA: TGTGCCAGCAGCTTGGAAGGGACAGGGGCCCACGAGCAGTACTTC; CDR3 protein: CASSLEGTGAHEQYF
D gene: TRBD2; CDR3 length: 15; clone size: .; J gene: TRBJ2-7; V gene: TRBV6-2/TRBV6-3; CDR3 DNA: TGTGCCAGCAGGCCTAGGACTAGCGGGAGATACGAGCAGTACTTC; CDR3 protein: CASRPRTSGRYEQYF
D gene: .; CDR3 length: 15; clone size: few; J gene: TRBJ2-1; V gene: TRBV20-1; CDR3 DNA: TGCAGTGCTAGGAGTCTGGCGGGCGGATACAATGAGCAGTTCTTC; CDR3 protein: CSARSLAGGYNEQFF
D gene: .; CDR3 length: 15; clone size: many; J gene: TRBJ1-5; V gene: TRBV6-6; CDR3 DNA: TGTGCCAGCACCCTTGACGCGGACTCCTACCAGCCCCAGCATTTT; CDR3 protein: CASTLDADSYQPQHF
D gene: TRBD2; CDR3 length: 16; clone size: .; J gene: TRBJ2-3; V gene: TRBV7-2; CDR3 DNA: TGTGCCAGCAGCTTAGCGAGCGGGGGCCGCACAGATACGCAGTATTTT; CDR3 protein: CASSLASGGRTDTQYF
D gene: .; CDR3 length: 12; clone size: .; J gene: TRBJ2-5; V gene: TRBV20-1; CDR3 DNA: TGCAGTCCCTGGTTGGGGTGGGAGACCCAGTACTTC; CDR3 protein: CSPWLGWETQYF
D gene: TRBD2; CDR3 length: 15; clone size: few; J gene: TRBJ2-1; V gene: TRBV12-3/TRBV12-4; CDR3 DNA: TGTGCCAGCAGCCTCACTAGCGGGGGCCCTAATGAGCAGTTCTTC; CDR3 protein: CASSLTSGGPNEQFF
D gene: .; CDR3 length: 11; clone size: few; J gene: TRBJ2-5; V gene: TRBV20-1; CDR3 DNA: TGCAGTGGTTACCTTCAAGAGACCCAGTACTTC; CDR3 protein: CSGYLQETQYF
D gene: .; CDR3 length: 14; clone size: few; J gene: TRBJ2-1; V gene: TRBV29-1; CDR3 DNA: TGCAGCGTTGAAGACCCCGCCTTGCCCAATGAGCAGTTCTTC; CDR3 protein: CSVEDPALPNEQFF
D gene: TRBD1; CDR3 length: 15; clone size: few; J gene: TRBJ2-5; V gene: TRBV7-2; CDR3 DNA: TGTGCCAGCAGCTTTGCCGGGACAGATCAAGAGACCCAGTACTTC; CDR3 protein: CASSFAGTDQETQYF
D gene: .; CDR3 length: 15; clone size: .; J gene: TRBJ1-4; V gene: TRBV6-2/TRBV6-3; CDR3 DNA: TGTGCCAGCAGCCGGGGGATCGAAGGGAATGAAAAACTGTTTTTT; CDR3 protein: CASSRGIEGNEKLFF
D gene: TRBD2; CDR3 length: 14; clone size: .; J gene: TRBJ2-3; V gene: TRBV4-3; CDR3 DNA: TGCGCCAGCAGCCAAGATCCCGGGGGGTTAGCGCAGTATTTT; CDR3 protein: CASSQDPGGLAQYF
D gene: .; CDR3 length: 15; clone size: .; J gene: TRBJ1-1; V gene: TRBV7-9; CDR3 DNA: TGTGCCAGCACCACGGGGAGCAGTTCGCACACTGAAGCTTTCTTT; CDR3 protein: CASTTGSSSHTEAFF
D gene: .; CDR3 length: 17; clone size: .; J gene: TRBJ2-6; V gene: TRBV5-1; CDR3 DNA: TGCGCCAGCACCCTTTCAGGGGCCCACTCTGGGGCCAACGTCCTGACTTTC; CDR3 protein: CASTLSGAHSGANVLTF
D gene: .; CDR3 length: 15; clone size: .; J gene: TRBJ1-4; V gene: TRBV7-2; CDR3 DNA: TGTGCCAGCAGCTTAGTTCAGGGCCCTAATGAAAAACTGTTTTTT; CDR3 protein: CASSLVQGPNEKLFF
D gene: .; CDR3 length: 14; clone size: many; J gene: TRBJ1-2; V gene: TRBV6-5; CDR3 DNA: TGTGCCAGCAGGGACACCCCGAGGGGTTATGGCTACACCTTC; CDR3 protein: CASRDTPRGYGYTF
D gene: TRBD2; CDR3 length: 15; clone size: many; J gene: TRBJ2-1; V gene: TRBV6-5; CDR3 DNA: TGTGCCAGCAGGAGGGCGGGACTAGGCATCTATGAGCAGTTCTTC; CDR3 protein: CASRRAGLGIYEQFF
D gene: .; CDR3 length: 16; clone size: .; J gene: TRBJ1-2; V gene: TRBV6-6; CDR3 DNA: TGTGCCAGCAGCTCCACACCAAGCGCCTTTAACTATGGCTACACCTTC; CDR3 protein: CASSSTPSAFNYGYTF
D gene: TRBD2; CDR3 length: 15; clone size: .; J gene: TRBJ2-1; V gene: TRBV12-3/TRBV12-4; CDR3 DNA: TGTGCCAGCAGCTCACCGGGACTAGCGGACAATGAGCAGTTCTTC; CDR3 protein: CASSSPGLADNEQFF
D gene: TRBD2; CDR3 length: 15; clone size: few; J gene: TRBJ2-1; V gene: TRBV3-1; CDR3 DNA: TGTGCCAGCAGCCAGGGCGGGGGGCAGTTCGATGAGCAGTTCTTC; CDR3 protein: CASSQGGGQFDEQFF
D gene: TRBD2; CDR3 length: 19; clone size: .; J gene: TRBJ2-5; V gene: TRBV7-2; CDR3 DNA: TGTGCCAGCAGCTTAGCTCTTACGGCTAGCGGGGGGCCGGAAGAGACCCAGTACTTC; CDR3 protein: CASSLALTASGGPEETQYF
D gene: TRBD1; CDR3 length: 14; clone size: .; J gene: TRBJ2-5; V gene: TRBV7-2; CDR3 DNA: TGTGCCAGCAGCTCCCTTGAAGGGGGCGCAAAGAAGTACTTC; CDR3 protein: CASSSLEGGAKKYF
D gene: TRBD1; CDR3 length: 14; clone size: many; J gene: TRBJ2-5; V gene: TRBV5-1; CDR3 DNA: TGTGCCAGCAGCTCCCGGACAGGACAAGAGACCCAGTACTTC; CDR3 protein: CASSSRTGQETQYF